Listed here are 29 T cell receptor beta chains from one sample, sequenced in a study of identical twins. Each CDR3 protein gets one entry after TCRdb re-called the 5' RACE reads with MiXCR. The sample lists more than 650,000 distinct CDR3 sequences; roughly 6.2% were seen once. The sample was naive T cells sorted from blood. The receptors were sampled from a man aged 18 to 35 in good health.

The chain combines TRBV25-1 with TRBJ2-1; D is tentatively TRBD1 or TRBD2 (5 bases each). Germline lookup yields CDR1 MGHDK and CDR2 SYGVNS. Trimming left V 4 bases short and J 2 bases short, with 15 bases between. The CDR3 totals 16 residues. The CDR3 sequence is CASSGGTVGAYNEQFF. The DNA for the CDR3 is TGTGCCAGCAGTGGGGGTACCGTGGGGGCCTACAATGAGCAGTTCTTC.

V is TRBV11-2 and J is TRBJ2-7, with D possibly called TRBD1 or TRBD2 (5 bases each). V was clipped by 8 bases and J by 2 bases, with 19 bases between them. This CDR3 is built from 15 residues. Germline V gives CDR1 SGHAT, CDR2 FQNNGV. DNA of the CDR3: TGTGCCAGCCGCCCCCCGGGACGGGGCACCTACGAGCAGTACTTC. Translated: CASRPPGRGTYEQYF.

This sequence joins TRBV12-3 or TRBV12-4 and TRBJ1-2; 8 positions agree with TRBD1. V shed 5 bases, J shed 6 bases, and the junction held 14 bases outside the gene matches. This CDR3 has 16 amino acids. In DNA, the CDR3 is TGTGCCAGCAGTCCCCGGGACAGGACTGGTCTTCATGGCTACACCTTC. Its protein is CASSPRDRTGLHGYTF.

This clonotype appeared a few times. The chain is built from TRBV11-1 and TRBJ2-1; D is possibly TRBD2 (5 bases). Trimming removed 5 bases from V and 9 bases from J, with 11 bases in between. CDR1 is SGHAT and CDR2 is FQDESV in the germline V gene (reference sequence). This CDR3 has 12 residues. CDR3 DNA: TGTGCCAGCAGCCTGAGAGGGATTGAGCAGTTCTTC. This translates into CASSLRGIEQFF.

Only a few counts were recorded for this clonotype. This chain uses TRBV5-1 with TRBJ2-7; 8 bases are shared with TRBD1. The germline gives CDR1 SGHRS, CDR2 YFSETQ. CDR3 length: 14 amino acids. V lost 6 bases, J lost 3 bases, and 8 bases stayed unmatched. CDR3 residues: CASTSTGANYEQYF. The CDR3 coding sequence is TGCGCCAGCACCTCGACAGGGGCGAACTACGAGCAGTACTTC. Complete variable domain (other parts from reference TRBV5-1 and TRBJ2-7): KAGVTQTPRYLIKTRGQQVTLSCSPISGHRSVSWYQQTPGQGLQFLFEYFSETQRNKGNFPGRFSGRQFSNSRSEMNVSTLELGDSALYLCASTSTGANYEQYFGPGTRLTVT.

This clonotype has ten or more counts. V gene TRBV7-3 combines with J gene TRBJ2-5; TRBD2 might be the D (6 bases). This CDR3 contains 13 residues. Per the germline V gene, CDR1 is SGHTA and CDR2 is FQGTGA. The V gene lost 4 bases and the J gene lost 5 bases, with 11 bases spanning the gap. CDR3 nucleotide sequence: TGTGCCAGCAGCTCCGTGGCGGGGGAGACCCAGTACTTC. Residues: CASSSVAGETQYF.

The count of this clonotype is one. Here the CDR3 DNA reads TGTGCCAGCAGCCCAGCCCAGGGTGGGGCTTACGAGCAGTACTTC. Translated: CASSPAQGGAYEQYF. The chain joins TRBV7-8 to TRBJ2-7; weak D call: TRBD1 (5 bases). This CDR3 is built from 15 residues. Per germline, CDR1 SGHVS and CDR2 FQNEAQ. The germline V and J ends were trimmed by 5 bases and 4 bases, with 18 bases remaining between them.

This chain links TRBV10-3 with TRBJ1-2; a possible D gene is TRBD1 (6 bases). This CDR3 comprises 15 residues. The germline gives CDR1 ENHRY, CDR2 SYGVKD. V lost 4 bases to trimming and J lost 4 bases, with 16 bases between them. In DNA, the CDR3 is TGTGCCATCAGTGCGGGGAAAGGGGGATCCTATGGCTACACCTTC. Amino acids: CAISAGKGGSYGYTF.

The CDR3 nucleotides read TGTGCTAGTGGTTTAGAACTCAGGGGGGAATCCTACGAGCAGTACGTC. Translation gives CASGLELRGESYEQYV. This chain connects TRBV12-5 to TRBJ2-7; possibly TRBD1 for D (7 bases). Germline lookup yields CDR1 LGHNT and CDR2 FRNRAP. Deletions cut 3 bases from V and 1 base from J, with 16 bases between. The CDR3 covers 16 residues.

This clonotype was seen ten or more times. The CDR3 DNA sequence: TGTGCCAGCAGCTTAATAGGGGGTCCCCCAGAGACCCAGTACTTC. It yields the protein CASSLIGGPPETQYF. The chain is built from TRBV7-8 and TRBJ2-5, with D perhaps TRBD1 (6 bases). V lost 2 bases to trimming and J lost 4 bases, with 14 bases between them. The CDR3 runs 15 residues. Germline V gene data show CDR1 as SGHVS and CDR2 as FQNEAQ.

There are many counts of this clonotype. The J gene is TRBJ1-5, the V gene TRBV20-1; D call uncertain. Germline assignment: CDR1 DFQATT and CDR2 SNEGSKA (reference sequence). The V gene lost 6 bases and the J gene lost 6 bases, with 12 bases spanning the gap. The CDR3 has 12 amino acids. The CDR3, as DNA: TGCAGTGCCCAAACAGCAACTCAGCCCCAGCATTTT. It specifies CSAQTATQPQHF.

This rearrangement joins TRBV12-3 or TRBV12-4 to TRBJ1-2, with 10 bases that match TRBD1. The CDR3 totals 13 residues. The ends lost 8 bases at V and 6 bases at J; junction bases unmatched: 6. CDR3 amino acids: CASVRQGANGYTF. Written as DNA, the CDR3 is TGTGCCAGCGTCCGACAGGGGGCGAATGGCTACACCTTC.

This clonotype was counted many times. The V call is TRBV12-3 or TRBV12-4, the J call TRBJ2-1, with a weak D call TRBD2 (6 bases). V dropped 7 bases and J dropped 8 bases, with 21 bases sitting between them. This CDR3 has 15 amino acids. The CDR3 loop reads CASTGGGGAGHEQFF. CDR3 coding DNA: TGTGCCAGCACCGGGGGAGGAGGGGCGGGGCATGAGCAGTTCTTC.

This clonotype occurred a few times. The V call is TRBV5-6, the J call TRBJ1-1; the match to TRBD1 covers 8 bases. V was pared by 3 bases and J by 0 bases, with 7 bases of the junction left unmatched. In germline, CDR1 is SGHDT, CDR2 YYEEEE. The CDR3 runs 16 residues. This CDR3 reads CASSSDGQGLNTEAFF. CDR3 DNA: TGTGCCAGCAGCTCTGACGGACAGGGCTTGAACACTGAAGCTTTCTTT. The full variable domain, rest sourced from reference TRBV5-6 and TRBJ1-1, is DAGVTQSPTHLIKTRGQQVTLRCSPKSGHDTVSWYQQALGQGPQFIFQYYEEEERQRGNFPDRFSGHQFPNYSSELNVNALLLGDSALYLCASSSDGQGLNTEAFFGQGTRLTVV.

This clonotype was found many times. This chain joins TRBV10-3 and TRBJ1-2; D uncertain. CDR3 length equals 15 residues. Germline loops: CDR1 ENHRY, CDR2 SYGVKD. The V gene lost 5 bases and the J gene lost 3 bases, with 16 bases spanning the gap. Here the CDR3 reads CAISKSGVSDYGYTF. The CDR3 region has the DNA TGTGCCATCAGTAAAAGCGGGGTGAGCGACTATGGCTACACCTTC.

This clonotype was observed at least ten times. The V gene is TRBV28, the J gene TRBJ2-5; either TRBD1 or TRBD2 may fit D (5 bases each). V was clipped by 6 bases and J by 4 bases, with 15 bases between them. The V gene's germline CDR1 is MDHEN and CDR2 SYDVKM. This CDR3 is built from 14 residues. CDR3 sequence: CASSEYHGGETQYF. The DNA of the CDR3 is TGTGCCAGCAGCGAATATCATGGGGGAGAGACCCAGTACTTC. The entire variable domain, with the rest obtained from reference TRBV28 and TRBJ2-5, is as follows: DVKVTQSSRYLVKRTGEKVFLECVQDMDHENMFWYRQDPGLGLRLIYFSYDVKMKEKGDIPEGYSVSREKKERFSLILESASTNQTSMYLCASSEYHGGETQYFGPGTRLLVL.

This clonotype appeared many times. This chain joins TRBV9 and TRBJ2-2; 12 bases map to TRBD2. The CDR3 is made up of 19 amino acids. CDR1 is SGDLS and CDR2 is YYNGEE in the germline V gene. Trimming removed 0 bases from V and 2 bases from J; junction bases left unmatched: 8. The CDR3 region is CASSVGLAGEYYNTGELFF. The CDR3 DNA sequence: TGTGCCAGCAGCGTAGGACTAGCGGGAGAGTATTATAACACCGGGGAGCTGTTTTTT.

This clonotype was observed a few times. The CDR3 region is CASSPSRVDQETQYF. CDR3 coding DNA: TGTGCCAGCAGCCCAAGCCGGGTAGACCAAGAGACCCAGTACTTC. The chain links TRBV6-1 to TRBJ2-5, with no clear D. CDR3 length: 15 residues. V lost 6 bases and J 0 bases, leaving 14 bases between the germline ends. Germline V CDR1 and CDR2: MNHNS, SASEGT.

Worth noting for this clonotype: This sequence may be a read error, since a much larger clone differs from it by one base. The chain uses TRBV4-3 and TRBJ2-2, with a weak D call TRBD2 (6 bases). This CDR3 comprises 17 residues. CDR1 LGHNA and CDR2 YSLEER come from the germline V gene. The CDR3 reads CASSQGMEGLATGEPFF. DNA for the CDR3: TGCGCCAGCAGCCAAGGGATGGAGGGGTTGGCCACCGGGGAGCCGTTTTTT.

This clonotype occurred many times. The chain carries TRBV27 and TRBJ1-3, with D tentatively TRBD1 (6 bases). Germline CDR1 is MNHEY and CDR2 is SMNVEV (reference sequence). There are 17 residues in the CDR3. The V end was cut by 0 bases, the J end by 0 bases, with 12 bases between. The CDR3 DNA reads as TGTGCCAGCAGTTTATCGAACGGGGGCTACTCTGGAAACACCATATATTTT. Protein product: CASSLSNGGYSGNTIYF.

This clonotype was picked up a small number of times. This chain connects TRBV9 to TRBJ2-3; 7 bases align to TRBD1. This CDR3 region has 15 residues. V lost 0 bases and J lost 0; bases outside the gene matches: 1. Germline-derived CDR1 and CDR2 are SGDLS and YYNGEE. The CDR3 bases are TGTGCCAGCAGCGTAGAACAGGGGAGCACAGATACGCAGTATTTT. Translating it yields CASSVEQGSTDTQYF.

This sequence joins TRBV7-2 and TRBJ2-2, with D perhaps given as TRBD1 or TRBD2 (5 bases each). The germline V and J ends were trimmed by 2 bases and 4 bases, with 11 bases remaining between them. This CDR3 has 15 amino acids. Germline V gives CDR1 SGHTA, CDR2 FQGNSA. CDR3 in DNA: TGTGCCAGCAGCTTAAGCGGACAAGCCACCGGGGAGCTGTTTTTT. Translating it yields CASSLSGQATGELFF. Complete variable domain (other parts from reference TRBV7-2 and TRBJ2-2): GAGVSQSPSNKVTEKGKDVELRCDPISGHTALYWYRQSLGQGLEFLIYFQGNSAPDKSGLPSDRFSAERTGGSVSTLTIQRTQQEDSAVYLCASSLSGQATGELFFGEGSRLTVL.

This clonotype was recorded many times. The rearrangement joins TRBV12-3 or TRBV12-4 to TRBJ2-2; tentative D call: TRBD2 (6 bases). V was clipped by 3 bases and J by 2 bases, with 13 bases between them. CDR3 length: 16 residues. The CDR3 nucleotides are TGTGCCAGCAGTTTCATTAGGGGACTCAACACCGGGGAGCTGTTTTTT. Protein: CASSFIRGLNTGELFF.

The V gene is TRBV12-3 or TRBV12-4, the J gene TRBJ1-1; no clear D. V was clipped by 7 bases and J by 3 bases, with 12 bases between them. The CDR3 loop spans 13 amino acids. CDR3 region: CASTPAMDTEAFF. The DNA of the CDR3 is TGTGCCAGCACCCCGGCAATGGACACTGAAGCTTTCTTT.

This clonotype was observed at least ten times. The chain's CDR3 is CASSIQGADTEAFF. The CDR3 coding sequence is TGTGCCAGCAGCATCCAGGGGGCGGACACTGAAGCTTTCTTT. The gene calls are TRBV9 and TRBJ1-1; 8 bases agree with TRBD1. Looked up from germline, CDR1 is SGDLS and CDR2 is YYNGEE. After removal of 4 bases from V and 3 bases from J, the junction contained 5 bases not matched to a gene. This CDR3 contains 14 residues.

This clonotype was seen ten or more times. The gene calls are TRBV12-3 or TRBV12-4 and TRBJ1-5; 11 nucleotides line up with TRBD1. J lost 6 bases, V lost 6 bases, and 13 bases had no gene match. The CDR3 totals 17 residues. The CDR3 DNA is TGTGCCAGCAGCCCCGGACAGGGGGCAGTTTCTTCTCAGCCCCAGCATTTT. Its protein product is CASSPGQGAVSSQPQHF.

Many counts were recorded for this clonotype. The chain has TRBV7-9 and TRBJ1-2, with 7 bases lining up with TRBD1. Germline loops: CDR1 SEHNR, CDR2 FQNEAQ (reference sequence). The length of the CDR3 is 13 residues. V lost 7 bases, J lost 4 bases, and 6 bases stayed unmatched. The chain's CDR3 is CASTRGWGYGYTF. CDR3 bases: TGTGCCAGCACCAGGGGGTGGGGCTATGGCTACACCTTC.

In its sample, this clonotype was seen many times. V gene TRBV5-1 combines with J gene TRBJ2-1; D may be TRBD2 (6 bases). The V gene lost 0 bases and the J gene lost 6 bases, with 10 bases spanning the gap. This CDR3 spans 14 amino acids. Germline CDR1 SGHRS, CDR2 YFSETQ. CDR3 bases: TGCGCCAGCAGCTTGGGGAGGGGATTCAATGAGCAGTTCTTC. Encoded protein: CASSLGRGFNEQFF.

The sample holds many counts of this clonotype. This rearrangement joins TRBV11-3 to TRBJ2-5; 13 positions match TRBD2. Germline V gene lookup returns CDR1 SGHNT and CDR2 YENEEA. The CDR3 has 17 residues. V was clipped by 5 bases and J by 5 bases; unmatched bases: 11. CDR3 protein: CASSPLRTSGSGETQYF. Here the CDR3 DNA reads TGTGCCAGCAGCCCCCTTAGGACTAGCGGGAGCGGGGAGACCCAGTACTTC. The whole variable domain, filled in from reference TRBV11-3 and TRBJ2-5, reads EAGVVQSPRYKIIEKKQPVAFWCNPISGHNTLYWYLQNLGQGPELLIRYENEEAVDDSQLPKDRFSAERLKGVDSTLKIQPAELGDSAVYLCASSPLRTSGSGETQYFGPGTRLLVL.